These T cell receptor beta chains were read from a single sample in a study of T cell changes during pregnancy in multiple sclerosis. The method was immunoSEQ multiplex PCR; TCRdb's version includes in-frame clones alone and lacks a portion of them. Altogether about 52,000 clones are present, 85% to 95% being singletons, with the ten largest covering 0.65% to 0.85%. The specimen was CD4+ T cells from peripheral blood mononuclear cells, collected in the third trimester of pregnancy. These receptors were obtained from a female donor with multiple sclerosis, enrolled in a pregnancy study. The CDR3 runs from the conserved cysteine through the conserved F or W. Clone sizes are given selectively: once, few, many, or a class where the clone is expanded.

TRBJ2-7 | TRBV4-2 | . | CASSQGLLGQGNYYEQYF
TRBJ1-2 | TRBV5-1 | . | CASSLGQGYNYGYTF
TRBJ2-6 | TRBV7-2 | . | CASSSSGGTGANVLTF
TRBJ1-1 | TRBV5-4 | . | CASSRGQGAEAFF
TRBJ1-5 | TRBV5-6 | . | CASSANRQRDQPQHF
TRBJ1-1 | TRBV18 | . | CASSPSIGGASEAFF
TRBJ1-2 | TRBV5-1 | . | CASSSRGSYGYTF
TRBJ1-1 | TRBV9 | few | CASSVAVGDTEAFF
TRBJ2-1 | TRBV18 | once | CASSPKGDNEQFF
TRBJ1-2 | TRBV5-6 | . | CASSSDRSYGYTF
TRBJ1-2 | TRBV7-2 | . | CASIDSHLRYGYTF
TRBJ1-1 | TRBV7-9 | . | CASSPTSVVPNTEAFF
TRBJ2-1 | TRBV4-1 | . | CASSQISGAYNEQFF
TRBJ1-2 | TRBV30 | . | CAWSVGQPTNYGYTF
TRBJ2-1 | TRBV30 | . | CAWGFLSGGAYNEQFF
TRBJ1-1 | TRBV7-2 | . | CASSLAGERGEAFF
TRBJ1-5 | TRBV6-7 | . | CASRDRRLRYSNQPQHF
TRBJ2-7 | TRBV25-1 | . | CASSLGGLGQYF
TRBJ2-1 | TRBV6-6 | . | CASRTRSGSSYNEQFF
TRBJ2-5 | TRBV5-4 | . | CASIPDRVGKTQYF